These 32 T cell receptor beta chains were sequenced from one sample in a study of cytomegalovirus exposure and HLA in healthy donors. Clones were read by immunoSEQ multiplex PCR, and TCRdb kept only the in-frame ones, dropping some. Among approximately 73,000 clones listed, roughly 95% were seen once. Material: PBMCs. The receptor source for this set is a man in his late teens or twenties in good health and CMV-seronegative.

The chain is built from TRBV18 and TRBJ2-2; a possible D gene is TRBD1 (6 bases). Between the trimmed V and J ends, which lost 5 bases and 1 base, there was a span of 20 bases. The CDR3 is 18 residues long. In germline, CDR1 is KGHSH, CDR2 LQKENI. Written as DNA, the CDR3 is TGTGCCAGCTCATCGGGTAGAAAGGGGGAGTTGAACACCGGGGAGCTGTTTTTT. Protein: CASSSGRKGELNTGELFF. Combining the CDR3 with reference TRBV18 and TRBJ2-2 gives the whole variable domain NAGVMQNPRHLVRRRGQEARLRCSPMKGHSHVYWYRQLPEEGLKFMVYLQKENIIDESGMPKERFSAEFPKEGPSILRIQQVVRGDSAAYFCASSSGRKGELNTGELFFGEGSRLTVL.

This clone was recorded only once. The chain joins TRBV19 to TRBJ1-1, with D maybe TRBD1 (6 bases). The germline V gene has CDR1 LNHDA and CDR2 SQIVND (reference sequence). The CDR3 extends over 15 amino acids. With 5 bases removed from V and 3 bases from J, the gap between germline ends came to 16 bases. Here the CDR3 reads CASSLRGDWDTEAFF. DNA for the CDR3: TGTGCCAGTAGTCTCAGGGGAGATTGGGACACTGAAGCTTTCTTT.

The gene calls are TRBV7-9 and TRBJ2-7; 10 positions agree with TRBD2. Germline V gives CDR1 SEHNR, CDR2 FQNEAQ (reference sequence). V trimming: 8 bases; J trimming: 4 bases; junction bases outside the gene matches: 5. There are 13 residues in the CDR3. The CDR3: CASSLAGVYEQYF. In DNA form, the CDR3 reads TGTGCCAGCTCTCTAGCGGGGGTATACGAGCAGTACTTC.

The chain joins TRBV19 to TRBJ1-2; tentatively, D is TRBD1 (6 bases). Trimming stripped 6 bases from V and 8 bases from J, with 16 bases between. Germline CDR1 and CDR2: LNHDA and SQIVND (reference sequence). The CDR3 is 13 residues long. Written as DNA, the CDR3 is TGTGCCAGTAGAACTATCAGGGGTCGGGGCTACACCTTC. This translates into CASRTIRGRGYTF.

The gene calls are TRBV7-9 and TRBJ2-5, with D maybe TRBD2 (6 bases). This CDR3 comprises 17 residues. Trimming cost V 2 bases and J 2 bases, with 18 bases left between them. Germline V gene lookup returns CDR1 SEHNR and CDR2 FQNEAQ (reference sequence). CDR3 nucleotide sequence: TGTGCCAGCAGCTTATTGATGGCGGGGCAAGAACAAGAGACCCAGTACTTC. This codes for CASSLLMAGQEQETQYF.

V is TRBV28 and J is TRBJ1-2, with TRBD1 matching 8 bases. CDR1 is MDHEN, CDR2 SYDVKM, per germline. The CDR3 runs to 14 residues. With 5 bases clipped from V and 8 bases from J, the junction kept 10 bases outside the gene matches. The CDR3 loop reads CASSPQTGERGYTF. The DNA for the CDR3 is TGTGCCAGCAGTCCTCAGACAGGGGAGAGGGGCTACACCTTC.

V usage is TRBV27 and J usage is TRBJ1-2; the D gene is possibly TRBD1 (5 bases). Germline loops: CDR1 MNHEY, CDR2 SMNVEV (reference sequence). Trimming left V 5 bases short and J 3 bases short, with 16 bases between. CDR3 length: 15 residues. CDR3 in amino acids: CASSDTGEGYYGYTF. CDR3 in DNA: TGTGCCAGCAGTGACACAGGAGAAGGCTACTATGGCTACACCTTC.

The rearrangement links TRBV5-4 to TRBJ1-2, with D uncertain. Germline V lookup: CDR1 SGHNT, CDR2 YYREEE (reference sequence). The CDR3 runs to 12 residues. V was trimmed by 3 bases and J by 7 bases, leaving 10 bases between them. The DNA of the CDR3 is TGTGCCAGCAGCTCGCCGGGAGTTGGCTACACCTTC. Translation: CASSSPGVGYTF.

V gene TRBV7-3 combines with J gene TRBJ2-3, with a weak D call TRBD2 (5 bases). The CDR3 runs to 12 residues. The germline V gene has CDR1 SGHTA and CDR2 FQGTGA. Trimming stripped 5 bases from V and 4 bases from J, with 7 bases between. The CDR3 DNA sequence: TGTGCCAGCAGCCCTAGCTCAGATACGCAGTATTTT. It yields the protein CASSPSSDTQYF. Full variable domain (remainder filled in from reference TRBV7-3 and TRBJ2-3): GAGVSQTPSNKVTEKGKYVELRCDPISGHTALYWYRQSLGQGPEFLIYFQGTGAADDSGLPNDRFFAVRPEGSVSTLKIQRTERGDSAVYLCASSPSSDTQYFGPGTRLTVL.

The chain is built from TRBV10-3 and TRBJ1-2, with 7 nucleotides matching TRBD1. Germline V gene lookup returns CDR1 ENHRY and CDR2 SYGVKD. J gave up 6 bases and V 5 bases, and 3 bases lay outside the gene matches. This CDR3 has 12 amino acids. The CDR3 here is CAISSQGDGYTF. The DNA for the CDR3 is TGTGCCATCAGTAGCCAGGGGGATGGCTACACCTTC.

The V gene is TRBV6-1, the J gene TRBJ1-6; D ambiguous. Germline V CDR1 and CDR2: MNHNS, SASEGT. CDR3 length equals 12 residues. V was clipped by 7 bases and J by 7 bases, with 8 bases between them. CDR3 amino acids: CASKLSNSPLHF. The CDR3 region has the DNA TGTGCCAGCAAGCTTTCCAATTCACCCCTCCACTTT.

V and J are TRBV7-9 and TRBJ1-1; possibly TRBD1 for D (5 bases). This CDR3 is 15 amino acids long. Per germline, CDR1 SEHNR and CDR2 FQNEAQ (reference sequence). V lost 1 base to trimming and J lost 3 bases, with 12 bases between them. The CDR3 DNA is TGTGCCAGCAGCTTAGATCAGGGAGGGTACACTGAAGCTTTCTTT. Its protein is CASSLDQGGYTEAFF.

The gene calls are TRBV28 and TRBJ2-3; the D gene is possibly TRBD2 (6 bases). CDR3 length equals 17 residues. V was pared by 3 bases and J by 3 bases, with 19 bases between. Germline V gene sequence: CDR1 MDHEN, CDR2 SYDVKM. The DNA for the CDR3 is TGTGCCAGCAGTTTGATTGTTGGGGGGTATGGGACAGATACGCAGTATTTT. Translation gives CASSLIVGGYGTDTQYF.

The rearrangement links TRBV9 to TRBJ2-7, with TRBD1 identical over 9 bases. The germline V gene has CDR1 SGDLS and CDR2 YYNGEE. V was clipped by 3 bases and J by 3 bases; unmatched bases: 7. The CDR3 is 15 residues long. The CDR3 coding sequence is TGTGCCAGCAGCGCGACAGGGGGACCTTACTACGAGCAGTACTTC. It is translated as CASSATGGPYYEQYF. Supplemented by reference TRBV9 and TRBJ2-7, the full variable domain reads DSGVTQTPKHLITATGQRVTLRCSPRSGDLSVYWYQQSLDQGLQFLIQYYNGEERAKGNILERFSAQQFPDLHSELNLSSLELGDSALYFCASSATGGPYYEQYFGPGTRLTVT.

J is TRBJ1-6 and V is TRBV30; D is ambiguous. This CDR3 spans 15 amino acids. From germline, CDR1 is GTSNPN and CDR2 SVGIG (reference sequence). The V gene lost 1 base and the J gene lost 8 bases, with 15 bases spanning the gap. The CDR3, as DNA: TGTGCCTGGAGTGAATCCGGGAGGGTTCATTCACCCCTCCACTTT. It is translated as CAWSESGRVHSPLHF.

The rearrangement links TRBV29-1 to TRBJ1-1, with D perhaps matching TRBD1 (6 bases). This CDR3 is built from 12 residues. Germline CDR1 reads SQVTM; CDR2 reads ANQGSEA. Trimming removed 4 bases at V and 2 bases at J, with 8 bases between. The CDR3 bases are TGCAGCGTTGGGACAGCTAACACTGAAGCTTTCTTT. Residues: CSVGTANTEAFF.

This chain joins TRBV15 and TRBJ2-2; a weak D match, TRBD1 (6 bases). V shed 2 bases and J shed 0 bases, with 10 bases lying between them. CDR3 size: 16 residues. Per the germline V gene, CDR1 is LNHNV and CDR2 is YYDKDF (reference sequence). CDR3 residues: CATSRLGQANTGELFF. The CDR3 coding sequence is TGTGCCACCAGCAGATTGGGACAAGCGAACACCGGGGAGCTGTTTTTT.

This chain joins TRBV6-5 and TRBJ1-6; a possible D gene is TRBD1 (6 bases). This CDR3 is built from 15 residues. Germline V gene data show CDR1 as MNHEY and CDR2 as SVGAGI. Deletions cut 3 bases from V and 14 bases from J, with 20 bases between. This chain's CDR3 is CASSYETGNLGTLHF. The DNA of the CDR3 is TGTGCCAGCAGTTATGAGACAGGAAATCTTGGGACCCTCCACTTT.

This clone was observed once. V gene TRBV27 combines with J gene TRBJ1-4, with 9 bases matching TRBD1. The CDR3 spans 15 residues. CDR1 is MNHEY, CDR2 SMNVEV, per germline (reference sequence). Germline trimming cut 5 bases from V and 5 bases from J; bases unmatched to any gene: 6. The CDR3 region is CASSPPGTGNEKLFF. For the CDR3, the DNA is TGTGCCAGCAGTCCTCCCGGGACAGGGAATGAAAAACTGTTTTTT.

The gene calls are TRBV18 and TRBJ1-1, with 10 nucleotides matching TRBD1. The CDR3 consists of 18 residues. Germline V gene lookup returns CDR1 KGHSH and CDR2 LQKENI. V trimming: 4 bases; J trimming: 5 bases; junction bases outside the gene matches: 16. The CDR3 here is CASSLSAPGQGSSTEAFF. The CDR3 nucleotides read TGTGCCAGCTCACTTTCCGCGCCGGGACAGGGGAGTAGTACTGAAGCTTTCTTT.

The rearrangement joins TRBV15 to TRBJ1-4; D possibly corresponds to TRBD1 (6 bases). Germline-derived CDR1 and CDR2 are LNHNV and YYDKDF (reference sequence). This CDR3 comprises 13 residues. Trimming took off 8 bases at V and 2 bases at J, with 9 bases between the two ends. CDR3: CATGQGTNEKLFF. CDR3 DNA: TGTGCCACCGGTCAGGGGACTAATGAAAAACTGTTTTTT.

The genes are TRBV29-1 and TRBJ2-1, with D maybe TRBD1 (6 bases). CDR1 and CDR2 (germline): SQVTM, ANQGSEA. The CDR3 has 13 amino acids. V was trimmed by 6 bases and J by 3 bases, leaving 12 bases between them. The CDR3 here is CSVDRDNYNEQFF. As DNA, the CDR3 is TGCAGCGTAGACCGGGACAACTACAATGAGCAGTTCTTC.

The J gene is TRBJ1-5, the V gene TRBV14, with D perhaps TRBD1 (5 bases). CDR3 length: 13 amino acids. Germline V gene sequence: CDR1 SGHDN, CDR2 FVKESK. As DNA, the CDR3 is TGTGCAACGCAGGGAGGCCGCAATCAGCCCCAGCATTTT. Protein: CATQGGRNQPQHF.

The chain has TRBV19 and TRBJ1-5, with 10 bases identical to TRBD1. Germline CDR1 reads LNHDA; CDR2 reads SQIVND (reference sequence). The CDR3 consists of 13 residues. With 6 bases clipped from V and 7 bases from J, the junction kept 3 bases outside the gene matches. The CDR3 coding sequence is TGTGCCAGTAGGGGACAGGGGTACCAGCCCCAGCATTTT. As protein: CASRGQGYQPQHF.

The chain links TRBV18 to TRBJ2-6, with TRBD2 as a possible D gene (5 bases). The ends were cut back, 6 bases at V and 2 bases at J, with 17 bases in the middle. The CDR3 loop spans 17 amino acids. Germline lookup yields CDR1 KGHSH and CDR2 LQKENI. Here the CDR3 reads CASSTSGVFPGANVLTF. The DNA for the CDR3 is TGTGCCAGCTCCACGAGCGGAGTGTTCCCTGGGGCCAACGTCCTGACTTTC.

CDR3 DNA sequence: TGTGCCAGCAGTTCCAGACAGAGTCGGCAGCCCCAGCATTTT. Protein product: CASSSRQSRQPQHF. V gene TRBV27 combines with J gene TRBJ1-5; possibly TRBD1 for D (5 bases). From germline, CDR1 is MNHEY and CDR2 SMNVEV (reference sequence). The V end lost 4 bases, the J end lost 7 bases, and 14 bases lay between the germline ends. The CDR3 is made up of 14 amino acids.

This chain links TRBV6-5 with TRBJ1-5, with D perhaps TRBD1 (6 bases). The CDR3 is 16 residues long. CDR1 MNHEY and CDR2 SVGAGI come from the germline V gene. Trimming cost V 0 bases and J 1 base, with 10 bases left between them. The CDR3 reads CASSYSGQGSNQPQHF. CDR3 sequence (DNA): TGTGCCAGCAGTTACTCAGGGCAGGGGAGCAATCAGCCCCAGCATTTT.

The V and J genes are TRBV6-5 and TRBJ1-2; TRBD1 agrees at 9 bases. This CDR3 has 15 amino acids. In germline, CDR1 is MNHEY, CDR2 SVGAGI. Trimming at V came to 6 bases and at J to 5 bases, leaving 10 bases not matched to a gene. The DNA of the CDR3 is TGTGCCAGCAGGACGGGACAGGGAGTCTCGTATGGCTACACCTTC. Translating it yields CASRTGQGVSYGYTF.

V is TRBV7-3 and J is TRBJ1-1; D perhaps matches TRBD1 (6 bases). The CDR3 is 13 residues long. Trimming took off 8 bases at V and 0 bases at J, with 10 bases between the two ends. From germline, CDR1 is SGHTA and CDR2 FQGTGA. The CDR3: CASSRGLNTEAFF. In nucleotides, the CDR3 is TGTGCCAGCTCCAGGGGCTTGAACACTGAAGCTTTCTTT.

The V call is TRBV19, the J call TRBJ1-4, with D possibly TRBD1 on 6 matching bases. CDR3 length equals 13 residues. The V gene's germline CDR1 is LNHDA and CDR2 SQIVND (reference sequence). Trimming took 3 bases from V and 16 from J, leaving 18 bases between them. CDR3 coding DNA: TGTGCCAGTAGTATTGGGCTTCGGGACAATAAGTTTTTT. As protein: CASSIGLRDNKFF.

The J gene is TRBJ1-1, the V gene TRBV27; 7 positions match TRBD1. Germline V gives CDR1 MNHEY, CDR2 SMNVEV (reference sequence). Trimming took 7 bases from V and 0 from J; bases not matched to a gene: 14. The CDR3 loop spans 17 amino acids. In nucleotides, the CDR3 is TGTGCCAGCAAACTCGGGACAGACCCTTCTATGAACACTGAAGCTTTCTTT. Translation: CASKLGTDPSMNTEAFF.

The chain has TRBV6-4 and TRBJ1-4; 7 bases fit TRBD1. Germline trimming cut 0 bases from V and 0 bases from J; bases unmatched to any gene: 7. The CDR3 is 18 residues long. Germline assignment: CDR1 MRHNA and CDR2 SNTAGT. The CDR3 spells CASSDSRQGDATNEKLFF. The DNA for the CDR3 is TGTGCCAGCAGTGACTCGAGACAGGGAGATGCAACTAATGAAAAACTGTTTTTT.